Presented here are 4 T cell receptor beta chains from one specimen sequenced in a study of post-analysis software for immune sequencing data. Findings and limits, study-wide: Comparison of patients with controls showed five TRBV segments more frequent in patients, TRBV5-6, TRBV5-1 and TRBV20-1 among them.

These receptors are not linked to any known antigen. Unique molecular identifiers were carried by the TCR beta cDNA libraries. In TCRdb, the PCR reads were re-called with MiXCR into one record per CDR3 protein. The repertoire includes a few hundred thousand distinct CDR3 sequences, less than 40% of them detected once, and roughly 13% sits in the top ten. The sequencing sample was made of blood. All receptors come from a girl aged 10 to 17 with multiple sclerosis.

The chain employs TRBV4-1 and TRBJ2-1, with 11 bases lining up with TRBD1. This CDR3 comprises 18 residues. Germline V CDR1 and CDR2: MGHRA, YSYEKL. V gave up 1 base and J gave up 3 bases; unmatched junction bases: 8. In DNA form, the CDR3 reads TGCGCCAGCAGCCAAGGTGTTTTCGGGACAGGGGGCTACAATGAGCAGTTCTTC. Translated, it gives CASSQGVFGTGGYNEQFF.

This chain uses TRBV28 with TRBJ1-2; 9 nucleotides match TRBD1. The CDR3 extends over 14 amino acids. Losses at the gene ends were 6 bases for V and 3 bases for J; bases not matched to a gene: 5. Germline CDR1 MDHEN, CDR2 SYDVKM. The CDR3 DNA reads TGTGCCAGCAGCCGGGACAGGGTAGACTATGGCTACACCTTC. Amino acids: CASSRDRVDYGYTF.

The J gene is TRBJ1-1, the V gene TRBV12-5; D not resolved. Looked up from germline, CDR1 is LGHNT and CDR2 is FRNRAP. The CDR3 extends over 13 amino acids. V was shortened by 7 bases and J by 1 base, with 10 bases between the two germline ends. The CDR3 sequence is CASAHGENTEAFF. Written as DNA, the CDR3 is TGTGCTAGTGCCCACGGGGAGAACACTGAAGCTTTCTTT.

This clonotype was picked up a small number of times. V and J are TRBV6-5 and TRBJ2-7; D may correspond to TRBD1 or TRBD2 (6 bases each). CDR1 and CDR2 (germline): MNHEY, SVGAGI. Trimming removed 2 bases at V and 3 bases at J, with 14 bases between. CDR3 size: 15 residues. The CDR3 reads CASSYASGASYEQYF. CDR3 DNA: TGTGCCAGCAGTTACGCCTCGGGGGCGAGCTACGAGCAGTACTTC.